This TCR beta chain comes out of a study of T cell responses to AZD1222 COVID-19 vaccine. Study background: Combined were second doses at about 4 or about 12 weeks.

The CDR3 covers 15 residues. The germline gives CDR1 LGHNA, CDR2 YSLEER. V was pared by 0 bases and J by 6 bases, with 5 bases of the junction left unmatched. TCRdb's copy holds only in-frame clones and misses some; the assay was immunoSEQ multiplex PCR. The sample records 150,000 or so clones, approximately 84% being singletons. This sequence originates from an adult in good health. This material consisted of peripheral blood, taken on day 0 of AZD1222 vaccination. V and J are TRBV4-3 and TRBJ1-5, with 7 bases lining up with TRBD1. CDR3 residues: CASSQDRAGGQPQHF. The CDR3 DNA reads as TGCGCCAGCAGCCAAGATCGGGCAGGGGGTCAGCCCCAGCATTTT.